A single sample gave rise to the 5 T cell receptor beta chains below, sequenced in a study of a mutant IDH1 vaccine in newly diagnosed glioma. These receptors have no identified antigens. Time point denoted: week 47, end of study. In every dose of vaccine, 300 ug of mutant IDH1 20-mer peptide was given alongside topical imiquimod. Measured with immunoSEQ multiplex PCR; TCRdb has only the in-frame clones, and not every one. The table lists approximately 34,000 clones, 89% of them singletons. This sample comprised PBMCs, obtained from a glioma patient whose treatment included an IDH1 peptide vaccine. Every receptor here comes from a man aged 35 to 55 with glioma.

Only one count was recorded for this clone. The chain combines TRBV6-6 with TRBJ2-6; D may be TRBD1 (5 bases). The CDR3 spans 15 residues. Looked up from germline, CDR1 is MNHNY and CDR2 is SVGAGI (reference sequence). V lost 5 bases and J 2 bases, leaving 10 bases between the germline ends. The CDR3: CASSQGVTGANVLTF. In nucleotides, the CDR3 is TGTGCCAGCAGTCAAGGGGTGACTGGGGCCAACGTCCTGACTTTC.

This chain connects TRBV29-1 to TRBJ2-4; a weak D match, TRBD1 (5 bases). Germline CDR1 and CDR2: SQVTM and ANQGSEA. The CDR3 spans 13 residues. Trimming removed 6 bases at V and 1 base at J, with 10 bases between. CDR3 sequence: CSVQPGAKNIQYF. The DNA for the CDR3 is TGCAGCGTACAGCCAGGGGCCAAAAACATTCAGTACTTC.

V gene TRBV2 combines with J gene TRBJ1-5, with 11 bases aligning to TRBD1. The CDR3 totals 15 residues. The germline CDR1 and CDR2 sequences are SNHLY and FYNNEI. Trimming removed 6 bases from V and 6 bases from J; junction bases left unmatched: 7. CDR3 in amino acids: CASRSGTGGGQPQHF. The CDR3 coding sequence is TGTGCCAGCAGATCCGGGACAGGGGGTGGTCAGCCCCAGCATTTT.

The CDR3 is CASGPDDRVLDTQYF. The CDR3 bases are TGTGCCAGCGGCCCCGATGACAGGGTTCTAGATACGCAGTATTTT. This sequence joins TRBV9 and TRBJ2-3, with 7 bases aligning to TRBD1. This CDR3 comprises 15 residues. With V trimmed by 7 bases and J by 5 bases, 13 bases remained unmatched. Germline V CDR1 and CDR2: SGDLS, YYNGEE.

The rearrangement joins TRBV9 to TRBJ2-5; TRBD1 aligns across 7 bases. The CDR3 has 15 residues. CDR1 and CDR2 from the germline V gene are SGDLS and YYNGEE. The junction had 9 bases not matched to a gene; V was cut back by 2 bases and J by 5 bases. CDR3 sequence: CASSVAQGQRETQYF. Written as DNA, the CDR3 is TGTGCCAGCAGCGTCGCACAGGGGCAAAGGGAGACCCAGTACTTC.